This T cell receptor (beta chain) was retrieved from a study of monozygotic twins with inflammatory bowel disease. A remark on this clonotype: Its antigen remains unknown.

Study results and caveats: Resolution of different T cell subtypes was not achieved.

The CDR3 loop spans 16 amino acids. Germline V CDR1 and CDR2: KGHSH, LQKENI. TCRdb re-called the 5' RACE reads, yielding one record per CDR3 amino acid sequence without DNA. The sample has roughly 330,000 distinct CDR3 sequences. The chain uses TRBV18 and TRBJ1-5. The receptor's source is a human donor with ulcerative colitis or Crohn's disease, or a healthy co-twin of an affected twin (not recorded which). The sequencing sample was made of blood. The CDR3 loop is CASSPSSRELGQPQHF.